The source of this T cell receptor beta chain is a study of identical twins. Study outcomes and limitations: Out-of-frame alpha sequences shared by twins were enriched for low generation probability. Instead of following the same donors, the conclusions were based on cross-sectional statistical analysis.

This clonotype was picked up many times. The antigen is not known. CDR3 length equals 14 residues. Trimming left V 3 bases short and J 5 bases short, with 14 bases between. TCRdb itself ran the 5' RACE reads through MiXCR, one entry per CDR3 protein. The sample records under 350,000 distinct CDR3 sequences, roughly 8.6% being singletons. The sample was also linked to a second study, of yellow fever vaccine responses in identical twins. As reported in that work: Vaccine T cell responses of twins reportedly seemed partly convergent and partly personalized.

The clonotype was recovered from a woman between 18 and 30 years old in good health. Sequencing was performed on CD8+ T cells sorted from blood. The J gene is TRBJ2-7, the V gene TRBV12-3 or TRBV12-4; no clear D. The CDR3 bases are TGTGCCAGCAGTTTCCCACTGGCCCCCAACGAGCAGTACTTC. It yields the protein CASSFPLAPNEQYF.